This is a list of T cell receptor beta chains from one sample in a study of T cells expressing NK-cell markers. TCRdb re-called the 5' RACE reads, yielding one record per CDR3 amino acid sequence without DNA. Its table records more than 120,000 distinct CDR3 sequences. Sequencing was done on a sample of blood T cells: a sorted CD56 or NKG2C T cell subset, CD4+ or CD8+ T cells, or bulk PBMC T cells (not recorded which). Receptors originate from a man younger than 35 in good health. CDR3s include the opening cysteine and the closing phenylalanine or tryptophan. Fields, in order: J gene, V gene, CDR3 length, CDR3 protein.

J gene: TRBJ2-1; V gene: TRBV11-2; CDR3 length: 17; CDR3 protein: CASSSSHGRDSYNEQFF
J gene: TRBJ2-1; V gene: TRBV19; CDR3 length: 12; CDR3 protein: CASRQGANEQFF
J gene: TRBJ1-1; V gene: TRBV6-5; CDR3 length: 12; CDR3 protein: CASTDLNTEAFF
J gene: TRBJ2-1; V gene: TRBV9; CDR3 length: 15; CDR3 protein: CASSVREGGNNEQFF
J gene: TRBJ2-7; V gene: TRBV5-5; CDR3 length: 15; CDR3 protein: CASSVLAGGFNEQYF
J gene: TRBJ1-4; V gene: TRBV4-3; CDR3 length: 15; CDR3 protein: CASSQDSGTNEKLFF
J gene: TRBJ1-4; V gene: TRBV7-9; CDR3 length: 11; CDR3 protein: CASSASEKLFF
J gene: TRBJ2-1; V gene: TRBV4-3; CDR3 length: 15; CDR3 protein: CASSQEDRGYNEQFF
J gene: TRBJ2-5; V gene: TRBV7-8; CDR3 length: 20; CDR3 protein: CASSFIEGRLAGGVGETQYF
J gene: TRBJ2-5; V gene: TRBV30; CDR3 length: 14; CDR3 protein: CAWSMTGLQETQYF
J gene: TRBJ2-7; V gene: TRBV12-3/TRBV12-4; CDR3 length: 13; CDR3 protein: CASTPLAGYEQYF
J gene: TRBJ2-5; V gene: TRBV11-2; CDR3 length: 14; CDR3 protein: CASSPRLALETQYF
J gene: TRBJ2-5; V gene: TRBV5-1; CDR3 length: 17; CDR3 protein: CASSPHGTMGGEETQYF
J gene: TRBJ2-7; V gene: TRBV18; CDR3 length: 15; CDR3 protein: CASSHPYRGTYEQYF
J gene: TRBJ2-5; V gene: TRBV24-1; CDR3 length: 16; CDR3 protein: CATSDGPGQQQETQYF
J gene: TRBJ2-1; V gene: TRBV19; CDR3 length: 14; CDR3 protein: CASMTGSSYNEQFF
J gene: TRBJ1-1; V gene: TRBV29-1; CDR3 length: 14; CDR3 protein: CSVDPGHANTEAFF
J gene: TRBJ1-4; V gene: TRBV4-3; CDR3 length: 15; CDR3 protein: CASSQDTGGSEKLFF
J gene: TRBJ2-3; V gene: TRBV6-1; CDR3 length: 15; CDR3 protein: CASIASGNSPDTQYF
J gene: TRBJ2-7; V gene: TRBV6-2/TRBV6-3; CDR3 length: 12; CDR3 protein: CASSGLDYEQYF
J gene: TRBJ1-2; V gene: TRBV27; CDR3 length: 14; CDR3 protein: CASSLDRRGGGYTF
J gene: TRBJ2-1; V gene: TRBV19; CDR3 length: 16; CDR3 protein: CASSIGRGGSYNEQFF
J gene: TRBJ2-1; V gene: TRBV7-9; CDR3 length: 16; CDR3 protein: CASSSTSGSSYNEQFF
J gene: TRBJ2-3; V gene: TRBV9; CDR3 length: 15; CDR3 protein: CASSDYADSTDTQYF
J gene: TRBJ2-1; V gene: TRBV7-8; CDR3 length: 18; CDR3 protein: CASSLAILAGGGYNEQFF
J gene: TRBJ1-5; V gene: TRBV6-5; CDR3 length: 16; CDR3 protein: CASSYSAPDSNQPQHF
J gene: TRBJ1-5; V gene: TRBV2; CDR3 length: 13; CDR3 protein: CASAHLSNQPQHF
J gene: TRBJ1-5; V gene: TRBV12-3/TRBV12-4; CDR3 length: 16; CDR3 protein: CASSLGTGFGNQPQHF
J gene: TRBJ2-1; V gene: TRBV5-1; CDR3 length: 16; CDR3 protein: CASSLAADRVINEQFF
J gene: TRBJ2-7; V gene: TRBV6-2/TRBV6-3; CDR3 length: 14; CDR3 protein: CASRRGEEFYEQYF
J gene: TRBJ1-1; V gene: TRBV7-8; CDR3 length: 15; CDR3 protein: CASSLPSTPRTEAFF
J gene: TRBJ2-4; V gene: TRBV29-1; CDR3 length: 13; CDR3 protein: CSVRTSGKNIQYF
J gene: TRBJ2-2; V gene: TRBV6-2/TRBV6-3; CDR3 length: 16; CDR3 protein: CASSYDGSGYTGELFF
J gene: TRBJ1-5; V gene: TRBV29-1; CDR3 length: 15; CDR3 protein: CSVEDGGDGNQPQHF
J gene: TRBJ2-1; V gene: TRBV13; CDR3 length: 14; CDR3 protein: CASSFRGFDNEQFF
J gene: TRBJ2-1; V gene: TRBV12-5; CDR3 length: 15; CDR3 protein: CASGPWTGDYNEQFF
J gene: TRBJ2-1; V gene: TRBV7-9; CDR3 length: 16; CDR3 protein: CASSLPDGSSYNEQFF
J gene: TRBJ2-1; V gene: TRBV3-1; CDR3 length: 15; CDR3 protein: CASSQDGSSYNEQFF
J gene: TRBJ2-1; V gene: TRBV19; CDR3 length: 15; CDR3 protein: CASSSIQGRHNEQFF
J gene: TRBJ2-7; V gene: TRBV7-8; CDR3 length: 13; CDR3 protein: CASRAGPTYEQYF
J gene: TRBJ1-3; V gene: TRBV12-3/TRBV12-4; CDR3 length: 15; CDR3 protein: CASRAGSGSGNTIYF
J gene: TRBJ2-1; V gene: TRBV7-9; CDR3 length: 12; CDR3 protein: CASSLLLHEQFF
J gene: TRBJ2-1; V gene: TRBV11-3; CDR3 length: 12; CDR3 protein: CASSLDFDEQFF
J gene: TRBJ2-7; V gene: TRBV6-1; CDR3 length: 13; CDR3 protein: CASAGLAVYEQYF